The 2 T cell receptor beta chains in this list originate from one sample, sequenced in a study of blood T cells in healthy people across ages. A second PCR, run for roughly 7 to 12 cycles, used a sample-barcoded 5' primer plus a J-beta primer mix. TCRdb re-derived calls from the 5' RACE reads in MiXCR, one entry per CDR3 protein. The profile shows about 400,000 distinct CDR3 sequences, over 45% of them singletons. The source material was blood. All receptors come from a man aged 60 to 75 in good health.

For this clonotype: This could be a read error, since a much larger clone is one nucleotide away. The chain combines TRBV7-3 with TRBJ2-5; D not certain. The V and J ends lost 4 bases and 11 bases respectively, with 17 bases between them. Germline lookup yields CDR1 SGHTA and CDR2 FQGTGA. CDR3 size: 13 residues. The CDR3 DNA follows: TGTGCCAGCAGCTCCGGACCGTCTACGGCGCAGTACTTC. Encoded protein: CASSSGPSTAQYF. The variable domain in full, with the rest retrieved from reference TRBV7-3 and TRBJ2-5, is GAGVSQTPSNKVTEKGKYVELRCDPISGHTALYWYRQSLGQGPEFLIYFQGTGAADDSGLPNDRFFAVRPEGSVSTLKIQRTERGDSAVYLCASSSGPSTAQYFGPGTRLLVL.

The V call is TRBV12-3 or TRBV12-4, the J call TRBJ1-1; D is unresolved. Trimming left V 7 bases short and J 0 bases short, with 18 bases between. This CDR3 has 16 residues. CDR3 protein: CASTNPTVRMNTEAFF. The CDR3 DNA reads TGTGCCAGCACAAATCCGACGGTGAGAATGAACACTGAAGCTTTCTTT.